These 5 T cell receptor beta chains originate from one sample sequenced in a study of vaccination and CD4 T cells after COVID-19. Specified treatment: roughly 11-day PBMC culture with coronavirus spike peptide pools or control peptides (ViraFEST assay). No antigen has been identified for these receptors. The Oncomine TCR Beta short-read assay generated sequence data from the DNA of cultured CD4+ T cells. One entry per CDR3 protein results from TCRdb running MiXCR on the PCR reads. The sample yields 15,000 to 20,000 distinct CDR3 sequences, 50% to 70% seen once. The material sequenced was CD4+ T cells from blood, cultured in vitro, taken after SARS-CoV-2 vaccination. These receptors came from a human donor who had recovered from COVID-19.

The rearrangement links TRBV20-1 to TRBJ2-3, with D tentatively TRBD2 (7 bases). In germline, CDR1 is DFQATT, CDR2 SNEGSKA (reference sequence). CDR3 length equals 15 residues. V shed 5 bases and J shed 6 bases, with 21 bases lying between them. This chain's CDR3 is CSAQGGRGLSDTQYF. Written as DNA, the CDR3 is TGCAGTGCTCAAGGGGGGCGGGGGCTCTCTGATACGCAGTATTTT.

By sample share, this clonotype is medium-sized. The V gene is TRBV7-2, the J gene TRBJ1-1, with TRBD1 matching over 7 bases. This CDR3 has 14 amino acids. Germline V gene sequence: CDR1 SGHTA, CDR2 FQGNSA. The V gene end was trimmed by 4 bases and the J gene end by 5 bases; junction bases not matched to a gene: 7. This CDR3 reads CASSSGRGNTEAFF. Written as DNA, the CDR3 is TGTGCCAGCAGCTCGGGCAGGGGGAATACTGAAGCTTTCTTT.

The chain combines TRBV3-1 with TRBJ2-7; D remains unclear. Trimming shortened V by 1 base and J by 2 bases, and 9 bases separated the two germline ends. CDR3 length: 14 residues. Germline assignment: CDR1 LGHDT and CDR2 YNNKEL (reference sequence). The CDR3 nucleotides are TGTGCCAGCAGCCAAGGACGAAATACCTACGAGCAGTACTTC. Translating gives CASSQGRNTYEQYF.

There are a few counts of this clonotype. This sequence joins TRBV7-2 and TRBJ1-6, with a weak D call TRBD1 (5 bases). V was clipped by 2 bases and J by 8 bases, with 16 bases between them. This CDR3 contains 16 residues. Looked up from germline, CDR1 is SGHTA and CDR2 is FQGNSA. The CDR3: CASSLRVSGTDSPLHF. CDR3 DNA sequence: TGTGCCAGCAGCTTAAGAGTTTCAGGGACGGATTCACCCCTCCACTTT.

The chain joins TRBV4-2 to TRBJ1-2; D not resolved. CDR3 length: 13 residues. V shed 4 bases and J shed 7 bases, with 13 bases lying between them. Germline CDR1 LGHNA, CDR2 YNFKEQ. Here the CDR3 reads CASSPDYGVGYTF. CDR3 nucleotides: TGTGCCAGCAGCCCTGATTATGGGGTTGGCTACACCTTC.